The T cell receptor (beta chain) under discussion was sequenced for a study of prognosis after radiotherapy for stage I lung cancer. From genomic DNA, TCR beta CDR3 was amplified by two-round multiplex PCR. Each TRBV and TRBJ gene had its own primer in the first PCR round. TCRdb passed the multiplex PCR reads through MiXCR, listing each CDR3 protein once. The data contain 15,000 to 20,000 distinct CDR3 sequences, 44% of them singletons. General study findings and limits: Lower Shannon entropy values were found after stereotactic body radiation therapy in patients who developed distant metastases.

This clonotype has at least ten counts. Antigen unknown. Specimen: PBMCs, collected before or after stereotactic body radiation therapy (not recorded which). The sequence came from a donor at least 50 years old with non-small cell lung cancer.

The CDR3 here is CSAILGQGYQETQYF. The DNA of the CDR3 is TGCAGTGCTATTTTGGGACAGGGGTATCAAGAGACCCAGTACTTC. The chain couples TRBV20-1 to TRBJ2-5; 10 positions match TRBD1. V shed 4 bases, J shed 2 bases, and the junction held 7 bases outside the gene matches. Germline V CDR1 and CDR2: DFQATT, SNEGSKA (reference sequence). This CDR3 is built from 15 residues.